What follows are 2 T cell receptor beta chains derived from one specimen sequenced in a study of T cell responses to AZD1222 COVID-19 vaccine. Method: immunoSEQ multiplex PCR; TCRdb's copy keeps in-frame clones and lacks some. Among approximately 75,000 clones listed, around nine tenths were seen once. Here the sequenced sample was peripheral blood, taken 28 days after the second AZD1222 dose. The receptors originated from an adult who received the AZD1222 COVID-19 vaccine.

This rearrangement joins TRBV10-2 to TRBJ2-1; the D gene is possibly TRBD2 (6 bases). Germline-derived CDR1 and CDR2 are WSHSY and SAAADI. V gave up 6 bases and J gave up 0 bases, with 9 bases separating them. This CDR3 is built from 14 residues. CDR3 nucleotide sequence: TGCGCCAGCAGACGGGGGAGCTCCTACAATGAGCAGTTCTTC. Translating gives CASRRGSSYNEQFF.

The chain employs TRBV28 and TRBJ1-2; D perhaps matches TRBD1 (5 bases). The CDR3 sequence is 13 residues long. The V end was cut by 6 bases, the J end by 4 bases, with 12 bases between. CDR1 is MDHEN, CDR2 SYDVKM, per germline. The CDR3 DNA reads as TGTGCCAGCAGGTCAGGGTTCGTCTATGGCTACACCTTC. Amino acid sequence: CASRSGFVYGYTF.